Below, 21 T cell receptor beta chains from the same sample are listed, as sequenced in a study of prognosis after radiotherapy for stage I lung cancer listed by TCRdb under 2021. The sample was run on an Illumina HiSeq 3000. Two rounds of multiplex PCR on genomic DNA were used to amplify the TCR beta CDR3 region. The first PCR round used primers specific to each TRBV and TRBJ gene, and the primer sequences were filed in Chinese patent CN105087789A. The public sequencing data were trimmed at Q25 with fastp and processed into clonotypes with MiXCR by TCRdb, which kept only in-frame beta chains. Under each unique CDR3 protein, matching rows form one entry showing the most common genes and DNA. The sample yields about 16,000 distinct CDR3 sequences; about 43% were counted once. Around 47% of the sample is held by the ten biggest clonotypes. Sequences were derived from PBMCs, sampled before or after stereotactic body radiation therapy (not recorded which). These receptors were taken from a donor over 45 with non-small cell lung cancer.

By sample fraction, this clonotype is medium-sized. V and J are TRBV27 and TRBJ2-7; a weak D match, TRBD1 (5 bases). The CDR3 is made up of 13 amino acids. V shed 8 bases and J shed 5 bases, with 16 bases lying between them. Per the germline V gene, CDR1 is MNHEY and CDR2 is SMNVEV (reference sequence). CDR3 coding DNA: TGTGCCAGCGGCCAGGGTCCCACCCACGAGCAGTACTTC. This gives the protein CASGQGPTHEQYF.

In its sample, this clonotype is medium-sized. The V and J genes are TRBV20-1 and TRBJ1-3; no clear D. CDR1 DFQATT and CDR2 SNEGSKA come from the germline V gene (reference sequence). Trimming took 8 bases from V and 1 from J, leaving 12 bases between them. The CDR3 totals 13 residues. CDR3 region: CSIVQSSGNTIYF. CDR3 coding DNA: TGCAGTATAGTCCAAAGTTCTGGAAACACCATATATTTT.

The rearrangement uses TRBV12-3 or TRBV12-4 and TRBJ2-2; 7 nucleotides match TRBD1. This CDR3 is 12 amino acids long. V dropped 9 bases and J dropped 8; count of bases not matched to a gene: 6. The CDR3: CASQQGMGELFF. The CDR3 DNA follows: TGTGCCAGTCAACAGGGGATGGGGGAGCTGTTTTTT.

In the case of this clonotype: A read error is likely here: a far larger clone is one base away. The V gene is TRBV7-3, the J gene TRBJ2-1, with D possibly TRBD2 on 6 matching bases. This CDR3 has 15 residues. V gave up 3 bases and J gave up 8 bases, with 17 bases separating them. Germline CDR1 SGHTA, CDR2 FQGTGA. CDR3 in amino acids: CASSFRAQREDEQFF. CDR3 bases: TGTGCCAGCAGCTTTCGGGCACAGAGGGAGGATGAGCAGTTCTTC.

The count of this clonotype is one. This chain uses TRBV7-9 with TRBJ2-7; the match to TRBD1 covers 7 bases. The length of the CDR3 is 13 residues. Germline-derived CDR1 and CDR2 are SEHNR and FQNEAQ (reference sequence). After removal of 1 base from V and 6 bases from J, the junction contained 3 bases not matched to a gene. The chain's CDR3 is CASSLEGASEQYF. CDR3 sequence (DNA): TGTGCCAGCAGCTTAGAGGGGGCGAGCGAGCAGTACTTC.

This chain uses TRBV2 with TRBJ2-7, with D uncertain. The CDR3 covers 12 residues. V was cut by 0 bases and J by 3 bases, with 3 bases left in between. Looked up from germline, CDR1 is SNHLY and CDR2 is FYNNEI. The DNA for the CDR3 is TGTGCCAGCAGTGAAGCTCTCTACGAGCAGTACTTC. Protein product: CASSEALYEQYF.

The V and J genes are TRBV3-1 and TRBJ1-5; D is unclear. From germline, CDR1 is LGHDT and CDR2 YNNKEL (reference sequence). This CDR3 is 15 amino acids long. Trimming shortened V by 0 bases and J by 4 bases, and 10 bases separated the two germline ends. The DNA for the CDR3 is TGTGCCAGCAGCCAAGATCGGCCAGTTAATCAGCCCCAGCATTTT. Translating it yields CASSQDRPVNQPQHF.

The CDR3 DNA follows: TGTGCCAGTAGTCGCCTGGGAGGGGATGAGCAGTTCTTC. This sequence encodes CASSRLGGDEQFF. V gene TRBV19 combines with J gene TRBJ2-1; 7 bases fit TRBD2. J lost 8 bases, V lost 5 bases, and 6 bases had no gene match. Germline V gene sequence: CDR1 LNHDA, CDR2 SQIVND (reference sequence). CDR3 size: 13 residues.

The V call is TRBV6-9, the J call TRBJ2-6; possible D gene TRBD1, 6 bases. This CDR3 is built from 18 residues. With 4 bases removed from V and 0 bases from J, the gap between germline ends came to 16 bases. In germline, CDR1 is MNHGY, CDR2 SVAAGI. Here the CDR3 reads CASSSRDISDSGANVLTF. In nucleotides, the CDR3 is TGTGCCAGCAGTTCACGGGACATCTCAGACTCTGGGGCCAACGTCCTGACTTTC.

This clonotype is classed as medium-sized. The chain links TRBV6-2 or TRBV6-3 to TRBJ1-1; D might be TRBD1 (5 bases). Looked up from germline, CDR1 is MNHEY and CDR2 is SVGEGT. The V end lost 5 bases, the J end lost 1 base, and 11 bases lay between the germline ends. The CDR3 loop spans 14 amino acids. The CDR3 DNA sequence: TGTGCCAGCAGTGCGGGGCCGTGGAACACTGAAGCTTTCTTT. Translated: CASSAGPWNTEAFF.

This clonotype showed up many times. The J gene is TRBJ1-2, the V gene TRBV11-2, with unresolved D. CDR3 size: 13 residues. Germline V gene sequence: CDR1 SGHAT, CDR2 FQNNGV. Trimming stripped 5 bases from V and 3 bases from J, with 10 bases between. The CDR3 nucleotides read TGTGCCAGCAGCCGGATCGGATACTATGGCTACACCTTC. Its protein product is CASSRIGYYGYTF.

The chain links TRBV9 to TRBJ2-3; 10 bases align to TRBD2. The CDR3 is made up of 17 amino acids. CDR1 and CDR2 (germline): SGDLS, YYNGEE. V was clipped by 4 bases and J by 2 bases; unmatched bases: 10. CDR3 coding DNA: TGTGCCAGCAGCTCTTGGACTAGCGGAGGGGTCACAGATACGCAGTATTTT. Encoded protein: CASSSWTSGGVTDTQYF.

This clonotype was observed at least ten times. The chain links TRBV3-1 to TRBJ2-4; D is uncertain. This CDR3 is built from 14 residues. CDR1 is LGHDT, CDR2 YNNKEL, per germline (reference sequence). Trimming shortened V by 0 bases and J by 2 bases, and 5 bases separated the two germline ends. The CDR3 DNA follows: TGTGCCAGCAGCCAAGAGGGAACCAAAAACATTCAGTACTTC. Translating gives CASSQEGTKNIQYF.

This sequence joins TRBV24-1 and TRBJ2-2, with 8 bases matching TRBD1. The trim removed 2 bases at V and 5 bases at J, leaving 6 bases unmatched. Per germline, CDR1 KGHDR and CDR2 SFDVKD. The CDR3 is 16 amino acids. The CDR3 nucleotides read TGTGCCACCAGTGATTCGGACAGGGTGCGGACCGGGGAGCTGTTTTTT. Residues: CATSDSDRVRTGELFF.

Sample share makes this clonotype medium-sized. V and J are TRBV28 and TRBJ1-6, with 7 bases that match TRBD1. CDR1 and CDR2 from the germline V gene are MDHEN and SYDVKM. The CDR3 has 15 amino acids. V lost 7 bases to trimming and J lost 9 bases; unmatched junction nucleotides: 12. CDR3: CASTESQGRSSPLHF. CDR3 DNA sequence: TGTGCCAGCACCGAATCACAGGGGCGGAGTTCACCCCTCCACTTT.

This clonotype has a count of ten or more. The chain links TRBV7-9 to TRBJ1-3; D gene ambiguous. There are 14 residues in the CDR3. Between the trimmed V and J ends, which lost 2 bases and 0 bases, there was a span of 5 bases. Germline loops: CDR1 SEHNR, CDR2 FQNEAQ (reference sequence). The CDR3 region is CASSLRSSGNTIYF. CDR3 in DNA: TGTGCCAGCAGCTTACGGAGCTCTGGAAACACCATATATTTT.

This clonotype was counted a few times. The genes are TRBV6-1 and TRBJ2-2; TRBD2 matches at 14 bases. Germline CDR1 is MNHNS and CDR2 is SASEGT. The V and J ends lost 2 bases and 7 bases, in that order; junction bases with no gene match: 3. This CDR3 is 16 amino acids long. The CDR3 DNA is TGTGCCAGCAGTGAACGGACTAGCGGGAGGATCGGGGAGCTGTTTTTT. Protein: CASSERTSGRIGELFF.

There are a few counts of this clonotype. This may be a read error, as it is one base from a much larger clone. The J gene is TRBJ1-1, the V gene TRBV12-3 or TRBV12-4, with D unclear. V was shortened by 3 bases and J by 6 bases, with 17 bases between the two germline ends. The CDR3 has 15 residues. Here the CDR3 DNA reads TGTGCCAGCAGTTTTCCATCCGGGGTCCGCGCTGAAGCTTTCTTT. The encoded protein is CASSFPSGVRAEAFF.

Here the CDR3 DNA reads TGCGCCAGCAGCTTGGCCCCAGGGGGAGCTAACTATGGCTACACCTTC. The encoded protein is CASSLAPGGANYGYTF. This rearrangement joins TRBV5-1 to TRBJ1-2; 7 bases line up with TRBD1. The V gene's germline CDR1 is SGHRS and CDR2 YFSETQ. The trim removed 0 bases at V and 0 bases at J, leaving 5 bases unmatched. This CDR3 region has 16 residues.

This clonotype was found many times. The chain couples TRBV6-5 to TRBJ1-2; no clear D gene. The CDR3 has 16 amino acids. V lost 2 bases to trimming and J lost 0 bases, with 13 bases between them. Germline lookup yields CDR1 MNHEY and CDR2 SVGAGI. The CDR3 DNA reads TGTGCCAGCAGTTACGGAGACATTAGGGCTAACTATGGCTACACCTTC. Translation: CASSYGDIRANYGYTF.

Remarks on this clonotype: Mismatch with germline at one junction end may stem from a read error. V is TRBV19 and J is TRBJ2-2, with a weak D call TRBD1 (6 bases). This CDR3 has 14 residues. The germline V gene has CDR1 LNHDA and CDR2 SQIVND (reference sequence). CDR3 bases: TGTGCCAGTAGGGGGACACGGAACACCAGGGAGCTGTTTTTT. Translating gives CASRGTRNTRELFF. Full variable domain (rest looked up from reference TRBV19 and TRBJ2-2): DGGITQSPKYLFRKEGQNVTLSCEQNLNHDAMYWYRQDPGQGLRLIYYSQIVNDFQKGDIAEGYSVSREKKESFPLTVTSAQKNPTAFYLCASRGTRNTRELFFGEGSRLTVL.